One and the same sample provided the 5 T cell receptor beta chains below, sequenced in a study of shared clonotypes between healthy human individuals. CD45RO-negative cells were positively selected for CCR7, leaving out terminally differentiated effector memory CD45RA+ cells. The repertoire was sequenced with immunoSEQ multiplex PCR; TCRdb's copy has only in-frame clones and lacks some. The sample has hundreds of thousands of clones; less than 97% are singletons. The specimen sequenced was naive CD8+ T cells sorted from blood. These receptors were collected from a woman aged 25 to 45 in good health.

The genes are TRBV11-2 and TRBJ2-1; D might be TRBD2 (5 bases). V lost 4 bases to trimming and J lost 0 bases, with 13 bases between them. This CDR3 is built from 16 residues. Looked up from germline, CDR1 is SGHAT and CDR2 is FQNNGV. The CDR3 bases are TGTGCCAGCAGCTCTTCCCTAGGGAGCTCCTACAATGAGCAGTTCTTC. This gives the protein CASSSSLGSSYNEQFF.

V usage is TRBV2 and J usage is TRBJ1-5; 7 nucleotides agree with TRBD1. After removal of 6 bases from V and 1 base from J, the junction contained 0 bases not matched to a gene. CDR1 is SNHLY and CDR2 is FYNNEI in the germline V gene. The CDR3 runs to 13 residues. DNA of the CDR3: TGTGCCAGCAGACAGGGGAGCAATCAGCCCCAGCATTTT. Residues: CASRQGSNQPQHF.

The CDR3 DNA follows: TGTGCCAGCAGTTTACAGGTCTGGGACGAAAAACTGTTTTTT. Its protein is CASSLQVWDEKLFF. The chain recombines TRBV28 with TRBJ1-4; tentatively, D is TRBD1 (5 bases). Looked up from germline, CDR1 is MDHEN and CDR2 is SYDVKM. Trimming removed 2 bases at V and 8 bases at J, with 12 bases between. CDR3 size: 14 residues. Supplemented by reference TRBV28 and TRBJ1-4, the full variable domain reads DVKVTQSSRYLVKRTGEKVFLECVQDMDHENMFWYRQDPGLGLRLIYFSYDVKMKEKGDIPEGYSVSREKKERFSLILESASTNQTSMYLCASSLQVWDEKLFFGSGTQLSVL.

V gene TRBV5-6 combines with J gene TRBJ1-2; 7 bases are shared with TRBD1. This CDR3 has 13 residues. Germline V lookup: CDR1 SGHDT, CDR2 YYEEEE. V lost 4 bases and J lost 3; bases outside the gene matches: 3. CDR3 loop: CASSVQGYYGYTF. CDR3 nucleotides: TGTGCCAGCAGCGTACAGGGGTACTATGGCTACACCTTC.

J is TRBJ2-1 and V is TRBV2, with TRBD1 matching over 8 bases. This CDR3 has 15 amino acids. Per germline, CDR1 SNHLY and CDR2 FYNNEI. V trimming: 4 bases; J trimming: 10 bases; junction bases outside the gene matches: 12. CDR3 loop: CASSGGQGISHEQFF. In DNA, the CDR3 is TGTGCCAGCAGTGGAGGACAGGGTATTTCACACGAGCAGTTCTTC. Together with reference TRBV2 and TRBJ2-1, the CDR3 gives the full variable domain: EPEVTQTPSHQVTQMGQEVILRCVPISNHLYFYWYRQILGQKVEFLVSFYNNEISEKSEIFDDQFSVERPDGSNFTLKIRSTKLEDSAMYFCASSGGQGISHEQFFGPGTRLTVL.